This T cell receptor (beta chain) was captured by sequencing in a study of shared clonotypes between healthy human individuals. Whole-study context: Ranging from 18 to 49 in age, donors were two women and three men. Study-level findings and limits: Even with large depth, rarefaction showed that sorted-subset sequencing was incomplete. Between a handful of donors, naive CD4 clonotypes were shared at a level of about 5%.

The CDR3 totals 14 residues. V lost 6 bases and J lost 0, with 9 bases in between. CDR1 is LNHNV and CDR2 is YYDKDF in the germline V gene (reference sequence). Positively selected for CCR7, the CD45RO-negative cells used as naive CD8 cells excluded terminally differentiated effector memory CD45RA+ cells. Points on this clone: The antigen is not known.

Sorted-subset replicate PCR reactions contained roughly 200 ng DNA, corresponding to approximately 30,000 T cell genomes. Clones were sequenced by immunoSEQ multiplex PCR, and TCRdb holds only the in-frame ones, with some missing. The table lists about 2.1 million clones, under 95% of them singletons. The clonotype comes from a man in his late teens or twenties in good health. Some clones in this sample may be carry-over from other donors' samples. Sequenced: naive CD8+ T cells from PBMCs. The chain carries TRBV15 and TRBJ2-1; no clear D gene. CDR3 in amino acids: CATRTKRSYNEQFF. The DNA for the CDR3 is TGTGCCACCAGGACAAAGCGCTCCTACAATGAGCAGTTCTTC.